Following are 19 T cell receptor beta chains from one sample sequenced in a study of T cells after yellow fever vaccination. TCRdb re-called the 5' RACE reads with MiXCR, one entry per CDR3 protein. This sample yields about 360,000 distinct CDR3 sequences, of which 6% to 8% are seen a single time; 15% belongs to the top ten. Material: PBMCs, obtained 5 days after the yellow fever booster vaccination. Receptor source: a man aged 25 to 40 who received the YFV17D yellow fever vaccine.

The table lists this clonotype with many counts. The chain links TRBV5-1 to TRBJ2-7; 9 positions agree with TRBD2. This CDR3 has 14 residues. CDR1 and CDR2 from the germline V gene are SGHRS and YFSETQ. The V and J ends lost 1 base and 4 bases, in that order; junction bases with no gene match: 3. CDR3 in amino acids: CASSLSSGIYEQYF. DNA of the CDR3: TGCGCCAGCAGCTTGTCTAGCGGGATTTACGAGCAGTACTTC.

Note on this clonotype: Without the conserved terminal phenylalanine or tryptophan, this CDR3 likely stems from a read error. This sequence joins TRBV19 and TRBJ1-2; 9 bases line up with TRBD1. Germline V lookup: CDR1 LNHDA, CDR2 SQIVND (reference sequence). The CDR3 loop spans 13 amino acids. V dropped 8 bases and J dropped 7; count of bases not matched to a gene: 8. The DNA for the CDR3 is TGTGCCAGTTGGCCTGGGACAGGGTCTGGCTACACCGTC. Protein product: CASWPGTGSGYTV.

This clonotype was observed a few times. The chain couples TRBV7-8 to TRBJ2-1, with no clear D. This CDR3 has 14 amino acids. V dropped 1 base and J dropped 5 bases, with 9 bases sitting between them. Germline values: CDR1 SGHVS, CDR2 FQNEAQ. The CDR3 nucleotides read TGTGCCAGCAGCTTAGAGCATGGGAACAATGAGCAGTTCTTC. Translation: CASSLEHGNNEQFF.

This clonotype was detected a few times. This chain links TRBV7-2 with TRBJ2-3, with D possibly matching TRBD2 (6 bases). This CDR3 region has 14 residues. V dropped 1 base and J dropped 5 bases, with 10 bases sitting between them. CDR1 SGHTA and CDR2 FQGNSA come from the germline V gene. CDR3: CASSLGRELDTQYF. DNA of the CDR3: TGTGCCAGCAGCTTAGGACGGGAGTTAGATACGCAGTATTTT.

The V and J genes are TRBV5-5 and TRBJ2-1, with D possibly matching TRBD1 (5 bases). The V end was cut by 2 bases, the J end by 8 bases, with 11 bases between. The CDR3 totals 13 residues. Germline values: CDR1 SGHKS, CDR2 YYEKEE (reference sequence). In DNA, the CDR3 is TGTGCCAGCAGCTTCGGAAGGGGATATGAGCAGTTCTTC. This gives the protein CASSFGRGYEQFF.

V and J are TRBV6-1 and TRBJ2-5; 8 nucleotides match TRBD2. The CDR3 covers 13 residues. The J segment lost 5 bases and the V segment lost 6 bases, leaving 5 bases of the junction unmatched. Per the germline V gene, CDR1 is MNHNS and CDR2 is SASEGT. CDR3 protein: CASRKGLGETQYF. DNA for the CDR3: TGTGCCAGCAGGAAGGGACTAGGGGAGACCCAGTACTTC.

The chain recombines TRBV5-4 with TRBJ2-1; TRBD1 agrees at 9 bases. Per germline, CDR1 SGHNT and CDR2 YYREEE (reference sequence). Trimming at V came to 5 bases and at J to 4 bases, leaving 10 bases not matched to a gene. The CDR3 is made up of 16 amino acids. This chain's CDR3 is CASRPTGGLIYNEQFF. In DNA form, the CDR3 reads TGTGCCAGCAGACCCACAGGGGGCCTTATTTACAATGAGCAGTTCTTC.

This clonotype was detected only a few times. The chain combines TRBV29-1 with TRBJ2-5, with TRBD2 as a possible D gene (5 bases). Per the germline V gene, CDR1 is SQVTM and CDR2 is ANQGSEA. The ends were cut back, 3 bases at V and 4 bases at J, with 6 bases in the middle. This CDR3 region has 11 residues. The CDR3 loop is CSVDEGETQYF. The CDR3, as DNA: TGCAGCGTTGATGAGGGAGAGACCCAGTACTTC. Full variable domain (outside the CDR3, taken from reference TRBV29-1 and TRBJ2-5): SAVISQKPSRDICQRGTSLTIQCQVDSQVTMMFWYRQQPGQSLTLIATANQGSEATYESGFVIDKFPISRPNLTFSTLTVSNMSPEDSSIYLCSVDEGETQYFGPGTRLLVL.

This clonotype has just a few counts. The rearrangement uses TRBV5-4 and TRBJ2-7, with TRBD1 matching over 9 bases. Germline V gene lookup returns CDR1 SGHNT and CDR2 YYREEE (reference sequence). The ends lost 0 bases at V and 5 bases at J; junction bases unmatched: 9. The CDR3 is made up of 16 amino acids. The CDR3 loop reads CASSLGGLQGAHEQYF. In nucleotides, the CDR3 is TGTGCCAGCAGCTTGGGGGGATTACAGGGGGCCCACGAGCAGTACTTC.

The table lists this clonotype with many counts. The V call is TRBV5-1, the J call TRBJ2-7, with 11 bases that match TRBD2. With 0 bases clipped from V and 4 bases from J, the junction kept 3 bases outside the gene matches. CDR1 is SGHRS and CDR2 is YFSETQ in the germline V gene. The length of the CDR3 is 15 residues. The CDR3 DNA is TGCGCCAGCAGCTTGGAAGGGACTAGCGGATACGAGCAGTACTTC. It specifies CASSLEGTSGYEQYF.

V and J are TRBV27 and TRBJ2-7, with 12 bases lining up with TRBD2. CDR3 length equals 19 residues. Germline values: CDR1 MNHEY, CDR2 SMNVEV (reference sequence). Trimming at V came to 6 bases and at J to 0 bases, leaving 15 bases not matched to a gene. In DNA form, the CDR3 reads TGTGCCAGCAGGCCCTCTACGAGGCTAGCGGGAGGGCGCTCCTACGAGCAGTACTTC. Translating it yields CASRPSTRLAGGRSYEQYF.

This clonotype was detected many times. The chain carries TRBV6-5 and TRBJ1-3; no firm D call. Trimming pared 0 bases from V and 2 bases from J, leaving 8 bases between. The CDR3 totals 15 residues. CDR1 is MNHEY and CDR2 is SVGAGI in the germline V gene. For the CDR3, the DNA is TGTGCCAGCAGTTACTCGACCGGTGCTGGAAACACCATATATTTT. Translated, it gives CASSYSTGAGNTIYF.

There are many counts of this clonotype. This sequence joins TRBV3-1 and TRBJ2-1, with D uncertain. The germline V gene encodes CDR1 LGHDT and CDR2 YNNKEL (reference sequence). This CDR3 comprises 15 residues. Trimming took off 3 bases at V and 9 bases at J, with 18 bases between the two ends. The CDR3 spells CASSHLGTGWTEQFF. CDR3 DNA: TGTGCCAGCAGCCATCTGGGTACCGGGTGGACTGAGCAGTTCTTC.

This rearrangement joins TRBV15 to TRBJ2-7; TRBD2 matches at 10 bases. V was pared by 3 bases and J by 4 bases, with 6 bases of the junction left unmatched. Germline loops: CDR1 LNHNV, CDR2 YYDKDF (reference sequence). This CDR3 spans 15 amino acids. CDR3: CATSSLAGVGYEQYF. For the CDR3, the DNA is TGTGCCACCAGCAGCCTAGCGGGAGTTGGTTACGAGCAGTACTTC.

In its sample, this clonotype was seen a few times. This rearrangement joins TRBV12-3 or TRBV12-4 to TRBJ2-7, with 9 positions matching TRBD1. This CDR3 has 14 amino acids. After removal of 6 bases from V and 4 bases from J, the junction contained 7 bases not matched to a gene. CDR3 sequence: CASRRTGDPYEQYF. The CDR3 nucleotides read TGTGCCAGCAGGAGGACAGGGGACCCTTACGAGCAGTACTTC.

This chain connects TRBV20-1 to TRBJ1-4, with D unresolved. Trimming shortened V by 3 bases and J by 6 bases, and 8 bases separated the two germline ends. CDR3 size: 12 residues. Per germline, CDR1 DFQATT and CDR2 SNEGSKA (reference sequence). The CDR3 DNA sequence: TGCAGTGCTAGTCCGACCGATGAAAAACTGTTTTTT. Residues: CSASPTDEKLFF.

This clonotype was found many times. V is TRBV12-3 or TRBV12-4 and J is TRBJ2-7; 10 bases line up with TRBD2. Unmatched junction bases numbered 7, after V lost 8 bases and J lost 3 bases. This CDR3 has 14 residues. CDR3: CASGPSSGSYEQYF. The CDR3 DNA reads TGTGCCAGCGGCCCGTCTAGCGGGAGCTACGAGCAGTACTTC.

The chain has TRBV6-2 or TRBV6-3 and TRBJ1-5; the D gene is possibly TRBD1 (5 bases). The germline V gene has CDR1 MNHEY and CDR2 SVGEGT. The CDR3 runs to 14 residues. Trimming took 2 bases from V and 7 from J, leaving 12 bases between them. In DNA form, the CDR3 reads TGTGCCAGCAGTTACGTCGGGGGTCCGCAGCCCCAGCATTTT. It encodes CASSYVGGPQPQHF.

This clonotype was found many times. V usage is TRBV12-3 or TRBV12-4 and J usage is TRBJ1-1, with 7 bases aligning to TRBD1. V gave up 6 bases and J gave up 0 bases; unmatched junction bases: 4. The CDR3 is 14 amino acids. CDR3 protein: CASRRDSLNTEAFF. The CDR3 DNA follows: TGTGCCAGCAGACGGGACAGCCTGAACACTGAAGCTTTCTTT.